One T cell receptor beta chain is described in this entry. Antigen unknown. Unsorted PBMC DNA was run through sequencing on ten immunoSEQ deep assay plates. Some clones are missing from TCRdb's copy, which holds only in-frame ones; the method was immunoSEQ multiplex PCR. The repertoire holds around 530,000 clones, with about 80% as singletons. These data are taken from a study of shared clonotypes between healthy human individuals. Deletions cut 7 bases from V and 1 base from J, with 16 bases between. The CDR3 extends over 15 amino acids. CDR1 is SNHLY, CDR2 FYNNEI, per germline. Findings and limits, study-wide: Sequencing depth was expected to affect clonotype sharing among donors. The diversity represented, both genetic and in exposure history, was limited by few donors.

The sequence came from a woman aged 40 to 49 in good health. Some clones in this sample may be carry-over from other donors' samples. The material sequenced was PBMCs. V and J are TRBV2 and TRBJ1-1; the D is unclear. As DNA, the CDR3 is TGTGCCAGCAAACGCGGGCTACAAGGGAACACTGAAGCTTTCTTT. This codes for CASKRGLQGNTEAFF.